Shown below are 31 T cell receptor beta chains from a single sample sequenced in a study of shared clonotypes between healthy human individuals. The table came from immunoSEQ multiplex PCR; TCRdb's copy has only in-frame clones and leaves some out. The sample lists 980,000 or so clones; about three quarters were seen once. Material: memory CD4+ T cells sorted from blood. Specified subset: CD45RA-negative fraction. These receptors were obtained from a young man in good health.

The V gene is TRBV19, the J gene TRBJ2-4; the match to TRBD2 covers 10 bases. The CDR3 length is 16 residues. Germline-derived CDR1 and CDR2 are LNHDA and SQIVND (reference sequence). J was trimmed by 6 bases and V by 4 bases; bases with no gene match: 9. The chain's CDR3 is CASSTSGRGRGNIQYF. DNA for the CDR3: TGTGCCAGTAGTACTAGCGGGAGAGGAAGGGGAAACATTCAGTACTTC.

This clone has more than one count but fewer than ten. The V gene is TRBV5-1, the J gene TRBJ1-1; D gene unclear. Germline V gene data show CDR1 as SGHRS and CDR2 as YFSETQ. The germline V and J ends were trimmed by 1 base and 1 base, with 8 bases remaining between them. This CDR3 is 14 amino acids long. The CDR3 coding sequence is TGCGCCAGCAGCTTGTTTTTAGAGAACACTGAAGCTTTCTTT. As protein: CASSLFLENTEAFF.

This chain joins TRBV19 and TRBJ1-5; tentatively, D is TRBD1 (5 bases). Germline V gene lookup returns CDR1 LNHDA and CDR2 SQIVND (reference sequence). Trimming took off 6 bases at V and 1 base at J, with 19 bases between the two ends. This CDR3 has 17 amino acids. CDR3 in amino acids: CASRPGWFEGSNQPQHF. In DNA form, the CDR3 reads TGTGCCAGTAGACCTGGGTGGTTCGAGGGGAGCAATCAGCCCCAGCATTTT.

This sequence joins TRBV28 and TRBJ1-2, with 9 nucleotides matching TRBD1. CDR3 length equals 17 residues. Germline V gene data show CDR1 as MDHEN and CDR2 as SYDVKM. The V and J ends lost 4 bases and 3 bases, in that order; junction bases with no gene match: 12. This CDR3 reads CASSSLPGTGGDYGYTF. The CDR3 nucleotides are TGTGCCAGCAGTTCTTTACCCGGAACAGGGGGCGACTATGGCTACACCTTC.

This sequence joins TRBV6-6 and TRBJ1-1; D may be TRBD1 (5 bases). Per the germline V gene, CDR1 is MNHNY and CDR2 is SVGAGI (reference sequence). The CDR3 runs 12 residues. Trimming removed 8 bases from V and 3 bases from J, with 10 bases in between. The CDR3: CASRGADTEAFF. The CDR3 DNA is TGTGCCAGCCGGGGCGCGGACACTGAAGCTTTCTTT.

The CDR3: CASSFSDSGSYEQYF. As DNA, the CDR3 is TGTGCCAGCAGCTTTTCCGACAGCGGATCCTACGAGCAGTACTTC. The V gene is TRBV11-2, the J gene TRBJ2-7; D could derive from TRBD1 or TRBD2 (5 bases each). CDR3 length: 15 residues. Looked up from germline, CDR1 is SGHAT and CDR2 is FQNNGV. The V end lost 3 bases, the J end lost 1 base, and 13 bases lay between the germline ends. Filled out from reference TRBV11-2 and TRBJ2-7, the complete variable domain reads EAGVAQSPRYKIIEKRQSVAFWCNPISGHATLYWYQQILGQGPKLLIQFQNNGVVDDSQLPKDRFSAERLKGVDSTLKIQPAKLEDSAVYLCASSFSDSGSYEQYFGPGTRLTVT.

This clone was counted once. The chain uses TRBV5-4 and TRBJ2-1; D remains ambiguous. CDR1 is SGHNT, CDR2 YYREEE, per germline (reference sequence). The V end was cut by 4 bases, the J end by 5 bases, with 13 bases between. The CDR3 has 14 amino acids. The CDR3: CASSPGEPNNEQFF. CDR3 coding DNA: TGTGCCAGCAGCCCCGGTGAACCCAACAATGAGCAGTTCTTC. The full variable domain, in which reference TRBV5-4 and TRBJ2-1 provide the parts outside the CDR3, is ETGVTQSPTHLIKTRGQQVTLRCSSQSGHNTVSWYQQALGQGPQFIFQYYREEENGRGNFPPRFSGLQFPNYSSELNVNALELDDSALYLCASSPGEPNNEQFFGPGTRLTVL.

This clone was picked up one time. The junction and the germline gene differ at one end; a read error may be behind it. The rearrangement uses TRBV7-7 and TRBJ1-3; maybe TRBD1 (5 bases). The CDR3 spans 16 residues. Per the germline V gene, CDR1 is SSHAT and CDR2 is FNYEAQ (reference sequence). The CDR3 reads CASSSGAPNSGNTIYF. CDR3 DNA: TGTGCTAGCAGCTCCGGGGCCCCCAACTCTGGAAACACCATATATTTT.

The V gene is TRBV5-1, the J gene TRBJ1-2; 10 bases line up with TRBD1. Germline CDR1 is SGHRS and CDR2 is YFSETQ. The CDR3 sequence is 16 residues long. V lost 0 bases and J lost 2; bases outside the gene matches: 4. The CDR3 DNA reads as TGCGCCAGCAGCTTGGGCCTGGACAGGGGGAACTATGGCTACACCTTC. It encodes CASSLGLDRGNYGYTF.

V and J are TRBV10-2 and TRBJ2-5, with 7 bases matching TRBD2. The V segment lost 4 bases and the J segment 4 bases; nucleotides outside the gene matches: 9. Germline CDR1 is WSHSY and CDR2 is SAAADI. The CDR3 is made up of 15 amino acids. The CDR3 sequence: CASSGTRGKGETQYF. CDR3 in DNA: TGCGCCAGCAGTGGGACTAGGGGCAAGGGAGAGACCCAGTACTTC.

The chain combines TRBV7-2 with TRBJ2-3; 7 bases match TRBD2. Per the germline V gene, CDR1 is SGHTA and CDR2 is FQGNSA. The CDR3 covers 17 residues. Trimming removed 2 bases from V and 0 bases from J; junction bases left unmatched: 8. The CDR3 coding sequence is TGTGCCAGCAGCTTAATCGGAGCGGGGAAGAGCACAGATACGCAGTATTTT. Protein: CASSLIGAGKSTDTQYF.

On this clone: This sample also contains other DNA sequences that code for the same CDR3. The chain employs TRBV5-4 and TRBJ2-7; 8 bases fit TRBD2. Losses at the gene ends were 1 base for V and 4 bases for J; bases not matched to a gene: 4. Germline V CDR1 and CDR2: SGHNT, YYREEE (reference sequence). The CDR3 contains 14 residues. The CDR3: CASSLRSGGYEQYF. The CDR3 DNA reads TGTGCCAGCAGCTTGCGGAGCGGGGGATACGAGCAGTACTTC.

The chain has TRBV6-5 and TRBJ1-1, with 7 bases fitting TRBD1. The CDR3 totals 14 residues. V was pared by 6 bases and J by 0 bases, with 4 bases of the junction left unmatched. CDR1 MNHEY and CDR2 SVGAGI come from the germline V gene. The CDR3 loop reads CASRQGIMNTEAFF. The CDR3 nucleotides are TGTGCCAGCAGACAGGGGATCATGAACACTGAAGCTTTCTTT.

The CDR3 is CASSEVWGQGVTGELFF. CDR3 bases: TGTGCCAGCAGTGAAGTCTGGGGACAGGGGGTGACCGGGGAGCTGTTTTTT. The J gene is TRBJ2-2, the V gene TRBV6-1; TRBD1 matches 11 bases. Trimming at V came to 1 base and at J to 5 bases, leaving 6 bases not matched to a gene. Germline-derived CDR1 and CDR2 are MNHNS and SASEGT. CDR3 length: 17 amino acids.

The rearrangement uses TRBV6-1 and TRBJ2-1; D is uncertain. Trimming shortened V by 2 bases and J by 4 bases, and 3 bases separated the two germline ends. Per germline, CDR1 MNHNS and CDR2 SASEGT. The CDR3 loop spans 12 amino acids. The CDR3: CASSERYNEQFF. CDR3 nucleotides: TGTGCCAGCAGTGAACGTTACAATGAGCAGTTCTTC.

The V call is TRBV5-1, the J call TRBJ1-2, with a tentative D call TRBD1 (6 bases). V gave up 0 bases and J gave up 3 bases, with 12 bases separating them. Germline-derived CDR1 and CDR2 are SGHRS and YFSETQ. The CDR3 has 15 amino acids. As DNA, the CDR3 is TGCGCCAGCAGCTTGGCCAGGGGCGGGGACTATGGCTACACCTTC. Translation gives CASSLARGGDYGYTF.

The J gene is TRBJ2-7, the V gene TRBV2, with TRBD1 matching 7 bases. Per the germline V gene, CDR1 is SNHLY and CDR2 is FYNNEI. The CDR3 runs 14 residues. The DNA of the CDR3 is TGTGCGACCAAGGGACAGAGAAGCTCCTACGAGCAGTACTTC. Encoded protein: CATKGQRSSYEQYF.

The chain is built from TRBV29-1 and TRBJ1-1; maybe TRBD1 (5 bases). The ends were cut back, 5 bases at V and 4 bases at J, with 17 bases in the middle. The CDR3 totals 14 residues. CDR1 is SQVTM, CDR2 ANQGSEA, per germline. This CDR3 reads CSVWGDLRGTEAFF. In nucleotides, the CDR3 is TGCAGCGTTTGGGGGGACTTAAGGGGCACTGAAGCTTTCTTT.

In the case of this clone: Other DNA sequences in the same sample also yield this CDR3. The genes are TRBV27 and TRBJ1-5; D ambiguous. The ends were cut back, 0 bases at V and 4 bases at J, with 4 bases in the middle. The CDR3 totals 13 residues. CDR1 MNHEY and CDR2 SMNVEV come from the germline V gene (reference sequence). As DNA, the CDR3 is TGTGCCAGCAGTTTATCGGGTAATCAGCCCCAGCATTTT. It is translated as CASSLSGNQPQHF.

This sequence joins TRBV7-2 and TRBJ1-5, with D possibly TRBD1 on 5 matching bases. CDR1 SGHTA and CDR2 FQGNSA come from the germline V gene. Trimming removed 1 base from V and 1 base from J, with 11 bases in between. This CDR3 contains 16 residues. The CDR3 DNA follows: TGTGCCAGCAGCTTAGTGGCAGGGACGAGCAATCAGCCCCAGCATTTT. Encoded protein: CASSLVAGTSNQPQHF.

The chain joins TRBV11-3 to TRBJ2-1; no definite D call. With 2 bases removed from V and 7 bases from J, the gap between germline ends came to 9 bases. The CDR3 runs 13 residues. Germline-derived CDR1 and CDR2 are SGHNT and YENEEA. The CDR3, as DNA: TGTGCCAGCAGCTTAAACTTGGGGAATGAGCAGTTCTTC. Protein: CASSLNLGNEQFF.

The chain uses TRBV30 and TRBJ2-2; D might be TRBD1 (5 bases). Germline CDR1 GTSNPN, CDR2 SVGIG (reference sequence). CDR3 length: 14 amino acids. V was shortened by 5 bases and J by 1 base, with 11 bases between the two germline ends. Written as DNA, the CDR3 is TGTGCCTGGGGGGCTAGACTGAACACCGGGGAGCTGTTTTTT. Translation: CAWGARLNTGELFF. Variable domain in full (rest from reference TRBV30 and TRBJ2-2): SQTIHQWPATLVQPVGSPLSLECTVEGTSNPNLYWYRQAAGRGLQLLFYSVGIGQISSEVPQNLSASRPQDRQFILSSKKLLLSDSGFYLCAWGARLNTGELFFGEGSRLTVL.

This clone was picked up a small number of times. This chain uses TRBV19 with TRBJ2-2, with D possibly being TRBD2 (6 bases). The V gene lost 7 bases and the J gene lost 4 bases, with 22 bases spanning the gap. The CDR3 runs 17 residues. The germline gives CDR1 LNHDA, CDR2 SQIVND (reference sequence). CDR3 sequence (DNA): TGTGCCAGTAATCTTGCAGGGAGGTGGGAGAGCACCGGGGAGCTGTTTTTT. It is translated as CASNLAGRWESTGELFF.

Comments on this clone: No DNA is shown, since the ends of the CDR3 on it are uncertain; the CDR3 is the one TCRdb lists. This chain joins TRBV9 and TRBJ1-5; whether TRBD1, the table's D call, matches the DNA was not checked. Inclusive of both ends, the CDR3 amounts to 18 amino acids. Germline lookup yields CDR1 SGDLS and CDR2 YYNGEE. CDR3 amino acids: CASSVSPFGPGGNQPQHF.

CDR3 protein: CASSYTTWSYEQYF. In DNA, the CDR3 is TGTGCCAGCAGCTACACAACTTGGTCCTACGAGCAGTACTTC. The chain joins TRBV7-9 to TRBJ2-7; D remains ambiguous. The CDR3 is 14 residues long. V was trimmed by 4 bases and J by 1 base, leaving 11 bases between them. Per germline, CDR1 SEHNR and CDR2 FQNEAQ (reference sequence).

V gene TRBV5-4 combines with J gene TRBJ2-7; D assignment may be TRBD1 or TRBD2 (7 bases each). CDR3 length equals 18 residues. Trimming took off 4 bases at V and 2 bases at J, with 25 bases between the two ends. Germline CDR1 and CDR2: SGHNT and YYREEE (reference sequence). The CDR3 DNA reads as TGTGCCAGCAGCCCAACCCGACTCAGCGGGACAGTCACCTACGAGCAGTACTTC. Residues: CASSPTRLSGTVTYEQYF.

The chain combines TRBV7-3 with TRBJ1-6, with a possible D match to TRBD1 (6 bases). The V gene's germline CDR1 is SGHTA and CDR2 FQGTGA. This CDR3 is built from 13 residues. Trimming left V 2 bases short and J 10 bases short, with 9 bases between. CDR3 bases: TGTGCCAGCAGCTTAGGGGGCTCGTCACCCCTCCACTTT. Protein: CASSLGGSSPLHF.

The CDR3: CASSPGQGYADTQYF. The CDR3, as DNA: TGTGCCAGCAGCCCCGGACAGGGTTATGCAGATACGCAGTATTTT. This chain connects TRBV27 to TRBJ2-3; 8 positions match TRBD1. Germline CDR1 is MNHEY and CDR2 is SMNVEV (reference sequence). V gave up 6 bases and J gave up 4 bases; unmatched junction bases: 9. The CDR3 contains 15 residues.

The rearrangement uses TRBV18 and TRBJ2-1; no firm D call. Germline values: CDR1 KGHSH, CDR2 LQKENI. The V gene lost 0 bases and the J gene lost 5 bases, with 11 bases spanning the gap. This CDR3 has 15 amino acids. The CDR3 DNA reads as TGTGCCAGCTCACCACCCAATCCCCTAGACAATGAGCAGTTCTTC. The encoded protein is CASSPPNPLDNEQFF.

In the case of this clone: This clone may be a read error of a much larger clone one base away. The conserved phenylalanine or tryptophan normally closing the CDR3 is absent here, so this likely arose from a read error. The CDR3 DNA sequence: TGTGCCTCCGGGCCTAGCGGGGGGGCCCTCGGGGAGCTGTTTCTT. The encoded protein is CASGPSGGALGELFL. The chain couples TRBV15 to TRBJ2-2; 12 nucleotides match TRBD2. Unmatched junction bases numbered 11, after V lost 11 bases and J lost 7 bases. Germline CDR1 reads LNHNV; CDR2 reads YYDKDF (reference sequence). The CDR3 length is 15 residues.

About this clone: A junction end diverges from the germline sequence, so it may reflect a read error. J is TRBJ2-3 and V is TRBV7-7; TRBD1 aligns across 7 bases. Germline V gives CDR1 SSHAT, CDR2 FNYEAQ (reference sequence). The CDR3 contains 13 residues. CDR3 in DNA: TGTGCTAGCAGCGTGGACAGGTCAGATACGCAGTATTTT. As protein: CASSVDRSDTQYF.